These T cell receptor beta chains were read from a single sample in a study of blood T cell repertoires in COVID-19. The data were produced by immunoSEQ multiplex PCR, yet TCRdb's version contains in-frame clones alone and is incomplete. The sample contains some 270,000 clones, around nine tenths of which appear only once. The sequencing input was PBMCs or T cells enriched from blood (not recorded which). These receptors originate from a woman in her sixties who had recovered from COVID-19. CDR3s include the opening cysteine and the closing phenylalanine or tryptophan. The order of the fields is CDR3 DNA, CDR3 protein, J gene, V gene, D gene, clone size. D genes are given only for firm matches. The size entry is marked missing in some rows and otherwise reads once, few, many or a size class.

TGTGCCAGCAGCCAAGAAGGAGGAGGGCGGCAGCCCCAGCATTTT	CASSQEGGGRQPQHF	TRBJ1-5	TRBV3-1/TRBV3-2	-	-
TGTGCCAGCAGTTTATTCTCCAGGGGGTGGCGCACTGAAGCTTTCTTT	CASSLFSRGWRTEAFF	TRBJ1-1	TRBV27	TRBD1	-
TGTGCCAGCACTCTCGGAGGGGCAGAGACCCAGTACTTC	CASTLGGAETQYF	TRBJ2-5	TRBV6-5	-	-
TGTGCCAGTAGTATTTTCGGAGATTTTTCACCCCTCCACTTT	CASSIFGDFSPLHF	TRBJ1-6	TRBV19	-	-
TGTGCCAGCAGTTCTAATATGAACACTGAAGCTTTCTTT	CASSSNMNTEAFF	TRBJ1-1	TRBV6-5	-	once
TGTGCCAGCAGCTTGGGACAGGACTCCTACGAGCAGTACTTC	CASSLGQDSYEQYF	TRBJ2-7	TRBV7-8	TRBD1	once
TGTGCCAGCCGATTTCGTGGGACAGGGTATCAGCCCCAGCATTTT	CASRFRGTGYQPQHF	TRBJ1-5	TRBV28	TRBD1	-
TGTGCCAGCAGAGGCAGGGGAGAGGCGTACTTC	CASRGRGEAYF	TRBJ2-7	TRBV7-3	-	few
TGTGCCAGTAGTATTCTTGGGGCCGATTCACCCCTCCACTTT	CASSILGADSPLHF	TRBJ1-6	TRBV19	-	-
TGTGCCAGCAGCGCGACAGGGGCCTACGAGCAGTACTTC	CASSATGAYEQYF	TRBJ2-7	TRBV28	TRBD1	once
TGCGCCAGCAGCTTTCAAGACAGCCCCTATGGCTACACCTTC	CASSFQDSPYGYTF	TRBJ1-2	TRBV5-1	-	-
TGCGCCAGCAGCCCCTGGGCCGATGAAAAACTGTTTTTT	CASSPWADEKLFF	TRBJ1-4	TRBV4-1	-	-
TGTGCCAGCAGCCCCCCCGGACTAGCGGGCGGGGAGACCCAGTACTTC	CASSPPGLAGGETQYF	TRBJ2-5	TRBV3-1/TRBV3-2	TRBD2	-
TGTGCCAGCAGTGCATCAGGGGGTTCACCCCTCCACTTT	CASSASGGSPLHF	TRBJ1-6	TRBV25-1	TRBD1	-
TGTGCCAGCAGCCGCCCGACAGGCTATGGCTACACCTTC	CASSRPTGYGYTF	TRBJ1-2	TRBV28	-	once
TGTGCCAGCAGCGGTGCGGGAATCGGCTGGGGTCAGCCCCAGCATTTT	CASSGAGIGWGQPQHF	TRBJ1-5	TRBV28	-	once
TGTGCCAGCAGCTTCCTTCTAGCGGGGGACCAGGGAGCCTACGAGCAGTACTTC	CASSFLLAGDQGAYEQYF	TRBJ2-7	TRBV7-2	TRBD2	-